This T cell receptor (beta chain) is drawn from a study of CD8 T cells in ankylosing spondylitis. Whole-study results and caveats: A number of the motif variants had already been described in reactive arthritis synovial fluid and blood. Several highly homologous variants formed a TCR beta motif that appeared characteristic of ankylosing spondylitis blood. From matched ankylosing spondylitis synovial fluid, disease-linked clones were reportedly recovered at significantly enriched levels. A CD8+ phenotype characterized the disease-linked clones, which were relatively rare in peripheral blood.

In regard to this clonotype: Its antigen is as yet unknown.

Quantitative 5'-RACE with molecular barcodes was used to make the TCR beta libraries. TCRdb ran MiXCR on the 5' RACE reads and lists one entry per CDR3 protein. The table records around 770,000 distinct CDR3 sequences, about 11% of them present only once. The CDR3 covers 14 residues. Germline lookup yields CDR1 MDHEN and CDR2 SYDVKM. V shed 5 bases, J shed 7 bases, and the junction held 6 bases outside the gene matches. The sequence was collected from a male donor with ankylosing spondylitis. The rearrangement uses TRBV28 and TRBJ2-2; 8 bases fit TRBD1. The sequenced sample was blood, either unsorted or a sorted T cell fraction (not recorded which). CDR3 sequence: CASSRRGLSGELFF. DNA for the CDR3: TGTGCCAGCAGTCGCAGGGGGCTTAGCGGGGAGCTGTTTTTT.